The 27 T cell receptor beta chains presented below share a single source sample, sequenced in a study of blood T cell repertoires in COVID-19. Libraries were prepared by immunoSEQ multiplex PCR; TCRdb keeps only in-frame clonotypes and omits some of them. The table has 150,000 to 200,000 clones, roughly 82% seen once. The sequenced sample was PBMCs or T cells enriched from blood (not recorded which). Receptor source: a woman aged 60-75 years with acute COVID-19.

This CDR3 is CASAPAGGPDTQYF. The CDR3 nucleotides are TGTGCCAGCGCTCCAGCGGGGGGGCCAGATACGCAGTATTTT. The rearrangement joins TRBV6-5 to TRBJ2-3; 10 bases map to TRBD2. CDR1 is MNHEY, CDR2 SVGAGI, per germline. J was trimmed by 4 bases and V by 8 bases; bases with no gene match: 6. The CDR3 sequence is 14 residues long.

V usage is TRBV19 and J usage is TRBJ1-5; 9 nucleotides line up with TRBD1. Germline CDR1 and CDR2: LNHDA and SQIVND (reference sequence). V was clipped by 8 bases and J by 4 bases; unmatched bases: 15. This CDR3 has 17 residues. CDR3 in DNA: TGTGCCAGTCTCAATTCTAACAGGGGGCTATGGAATCAGCCCCAGCATTTT. Its protein is CASLNSNRGLWNQPQHF.

The V gene is TRBV12-3 or TRBV12-4, the J gene TRBJ2-2; D ambiguous. Trimming left V 6 bases short and J 8 bases short, with 7 bases between. This CDR3 has 11 residues. CDR3 loop: CASSFLGELFF. The CDR3 nucleotides are TGTGCCAGCAGCTTCTTGGGGGAGCTGTTTTTT.

This clone was recorded a few times. This chain links TRBV7-9 with TRBJ1-1; no clear D gene. Deletions cut 10 bases from V and 9 bases from J, with 15 bases between. The CDR3 is 11 amino acids. Germline-derived CDR1 and CDR2 are SEHNR and FQNEAQ (reference sequence). CDR3 residues: CATSHSHQAFF. CDR3 nucleotide sequence: TGTGCCACCTCTCACAGTCATCAAGCTTTCTTT.

This chain links TRBV5-1 with TRBJ1-2, with 7 nucleotides matching TRBD1. The V and J ends lost 6 bases and 2 bases, in that order; junction bases with no gene match: 10. Germline V gene data show CDR1 as SGHRS and CDR2 as YFSETQ. The CDR3 runs 15 residues. As DNA, the CDR3 is TGCGCCAGCACCTTCGGGTCAGGGGGAAACTATGGCTACACCTTC. Translating it yields CASTFGSGGNYGYTF.

V gene TRBV3-1 (or the pseudogene TRBV3-2) combines with J gene TRBJ2-1; D is ambiguous. CDR3 length: 15 amino acids. The V gene lost 1 base and the J gene lost 6 bases, with 13 bases spanning the gap. Germline V CDR1 and CDR2: LGHDT, YNNKEL (reference sequence). The CDR3 DNA reads TGTGCCAGCAGCCAAGGAATCGAGCGTACCAATGAGCAGTTCTTC. Residues: CASSQGIERTNEQFF.

This rearrangement joins TRBV5-6 to TRBJ2-6; possible D gene TRBD1, 5 bases. Trimming removed 1 base from V and 1 base from J, with 9 bases in between. This CDR3 is built from 16 residues. CDR1 and CDR2 from the germline V gene are SGHDT and YYEEEE. Here the CDR3 DNA reads TGTGCCAGCAGCTTGCCCCACAGGTCTGGGGCCAACGTCCTGACTTTC. Its protein product is CASSLPHRSGANVLTF.

The rearrangement joins TRBV5-1 to TRBJ1-2; 9 bases map to TRBD1. The CDR3 length is 14 residues. J lost 6 bases, V lost 4 bases, and 7 bases had no gene match. Per the germline V gene, CDR1 is SGHRS and CDR2 is YFSETQ. The CDR3 region is CASSQTTGGDGYTF. Written as DNA, the CDR3 is TGCGCCAGCAGCCAAACCACAGGGGGCGATGGCTACACCTTC.

This chain connects TRBV12-3 or TRBV12-4 to TRBJ2-3; 8 nucleotides agree with TRBD2. The CDR3 consists of 13 residues. The trim removed 7 bases at V and 6 bases at J, leaving 6 bases unmatched. The CDR3 DNA is TGTGCCAGCATTAGTAGCGGGATGGATACGCAGTATTTT. Residues: CASISSGMDTQYF.

V usage is TRBV27 and J usage is TRBJ2-2, with D unclear. This CDR3 is built from 12 residues. Germline CDR1 is MNHEY and CDR2 is SMNVEV (reference sequence). V was clipped by 6 bases and J by 2 bases, with 4 bases between them. Here the CDR3 reads CASSHNTGELFF. DNA of the CDR3: TGTGCCAGCAGCCATAACACCGGGGAGCTGTTTTTT.

The chain couples TRBV2 to TRBJ1-2, with 8 bases that match TRBD1. The CDR3 runs 13 residues. With 8 bases clipped from V and 4 bases from J, the junction kept 6 bases outside the gene matches. The germline CDR1 and CDR2 sequences are SNHLY and FYNNEI. CDR3 residues: CASGMTGAYGYTF. For the CDR3, the DNA is TGTGCCAGCGGAATGACAGGGGCCTATGGCTACACCTTC.

The chain uses TRBV15 and TRBJ2-7; the D gene is possibly TRBD1 (6 bases). This CDR3 comprises 14 residues. CDR1 LNHNV and CDR2 YYDKDF come from the germline V gene (reference sequence). V lost 1 base and J 2 bases, leaving 9 bases between the germline ends. CDR3 sequence (DNA): TGTGCCACCAGCAGAGGGACAGCCGCCTACGAGCAGTACTTC. Protein sequence: CATSRGTAAYEQYF.

This clone was seen only a few times. DNA of the CDR3: TGTGCCAGCAGCCCGAGACAGGGGAGGGAGCAGTACGTC. Translating it yields CASSPRQGREQYV. The chain carries TRBV7-8 and TRBJ2-7; 8 bases fit TRBD1. J was trimmed by 7 bases and V by 5 bases; bases with no gene match: 7. CDR1 and CDR2 (germline): SGHVS, FQNEAQ. The CDR3 spans 13 residues.

The genes are TRBV15 and TRBJ1-5; a possible D gene is TRBD1 (5 bases). CDR3 length equals 15 residues. With 6 bases removed from V and 4 bases from J, the gap between germline ends came to 16 bases. Germline V gene lookup returns CDR1 LNHNV and CDR2 YYDKDF (reference sequence). The CDR3 sequence: CATRIRRDLNQPQHF. Here the CDR3 DNA reads TGTGCCACCAGGATTCGGCGGGACCTTAATCAGCCCCAGCATTTT.

The V call is TRBV28, the J call TRBJ1-1; TRBD1 is a possible D gene (5 bases). Trimming pared 3 bases from V and 3 bases from J, leaving 11 bases between. The germline V gene has CDR1 MDHEN and CDR2 SYDVKM. The CDR3 is 14 residues long. The CDR3 spells CASSFPGGDTEAFF. The DNA for the CDR3 is TGTGCCAGCAGTTTCCCCGGGGGGGACACTGAAGCTTTCTTT.

This clone was detected a few times. V gene TRBV5-4 combines with J gene TRBJ1-5; D ambiguous. This CDR3 is built from 16 residues. V was shortened by 0 bases and J by 0 bases, with 10 bases between the two germline ends. Germline-derived CDR1 and CDR2 are SGHNT and YYREEE (reference sequence). Here the CDR3 DNA reads TGTGCCAGCAGCTTGGGCGGGTCTGATAGCAATCAGCCCCAGCATTTT. It translates to CASSLGGSDSNQPQHF.

The V gene is TRBV6-5, the J gene TRBJ1-2; 9 positions agree with TRBD1. This CDR3 has 15 residues. V lost 2 bases and J lost 7; bases outside the gene matches: 8. Germline CDR1 MNHEY, CDR2 SVGAGI. CDR3 loop: CASSYGTGSLRGYTF. In DNA, the CDR3 is TGTGCCAGCAGTTACGGGACAGGGAGTCTTCGTGGCTACACCTTC.

V gene TRBV5-5 combines with J gene TRBJ1-5, with TRBD1 as a possible D gene (5 bases). Germline values: CDR1 SGHKS, CDR2 YYEKEE (reference sequence). V dropped 1 base and J dropped 5 bases, with 16 bases sitting between them. The length of the CDR3 is 16 residues. CDR3 nucleotide sequence: TGTGCCAGCAGCTTGTTTGCGGGGCGGGAAGATCAGCCCCAGCATTTT. This sequence encodes CASSLFAGREDQPQHF. Supplemented by reference TRBV5-5 and TRBJ1-5, the full variable domain reads DAGVTQSPTHLIKTRGQQVTLRCSPISGHKSVSWYQQVLGQGPQFIFQYYEKEERGRGNFPDRFSARQFPNYSSELNVNALLLGDSALYLCASSLFAGREDQPQHFGDGTRLSIL.

This clone was picked up a small number of times. For the CDR3, the DNA is TGTGCCAGCAGTTTCCAGAATCCCACTGAAGCTTTCTTT. It translates to CASSFQNPTEAFF. The chain employs TRBV2 and TRBJ1-1, with no clear D. Trimming cost V 5 bases and J 4 bases, with 11 bases left between them. This CDR3 is 13 amino acids long. Germline V gene lookup returns CDR1 SNHLY and CDR2 FYNNEI.

This clone was counted between two and nine times. CDR3: CASSGANPFQPQHF. DNA for the CDR3: TGTGCCAGCAGTGGGGCCAATCCTTTTCAGCCCCAGCATTTT. This chain joins TRBV6-2 or TRBV6-3 and TRBJ1-5, with a weak D call TRBD1 (5 bases). V was clipped by 5 bases and J by 6 bases, with 14 bases between them. The CDR3 consists of 14 residues. CDR1 and CDR2 from the germline V gene are MNHEY and SVGEGT.

This clone was recorded only once. The chain uses TRBV7-8 and TRBJ1-5; no clear D. Trimming stripped 5 bases from V and 0 bases from J, with 11 bases between. Germline V gives CDR1 SGHVS, CDR2 FQNEAQ. CDR3 length equals 15 residues. CDR3 DNA sequence: TGTGCCAGCAGCGAAGTCAGCGGTAGCAATCAGCCCCAGCATTTT. It is translated as CASSEVSGSNQPQHF.

The chain joins TRBV4-3 to TRBJ1-2; D unclear. This CDR3 region has 12 residues. Deletions cut 3 bases from V and 12 bases from J, with 14 bases between. CDR1 and CDR2 (germline): LGHNA, YSLEER. The CDR3 sequence is CASSHLDRLHTF. The CDR3 nucleotides read TGCGCCAGCAGCCACCTAGACCGGTTACACACCTTC.

The gene calls are TRBV5-1 and TRBJ2-7; 11 nucleotides align to TRBD2. The V and J ends lost 6 bases and 3 bases, in that order; junction bases with no gene match: 8. In germline, CDR1 is SGHRS, CDR2 YFSETQ. The CDR3 totals 15 residues. The CDR3 here is CASKLDSGRDYEQYF. Written as DNA, the CDR3 is TGCGCCAGCAAGCTTGATAGCGGGAGGGACTACGAGCAGTACTTC. Complete variable domain (other parts from reference TRBV5-1 and TRBJ2-7): KAGVTQTPRYLIKTRGQQVTLSCSPISGHRSVSWYQQTPGQGLQFLFEYFSETQRNKGNFPGRFSGRQFSNSRSEMNVSTLELGDSALYLCASKLDSGRDYEQYFGPGTRLTVT.

The V gene is TRBV29-1, the J gene TRBJ1-2; D may be TRBD1 (5 bases). The CDR3 is 17 residues long. Trimming took 1 base from V and 4 from J, leaving 22 bases between them. Germline V gene sequence: CDR1 SQVTM, CDR2 ANQGSEA. CDR3 coding DNA: TGCAGCGTTGAAGCCCCCCTCGGAAGTCCAAGGGGCTATGGCTACACCTTC. This codes for CSVEAPLGSPRGYGYTF.

This chain uses TRBV4-3 with TRBJ2-3, with D maybe TRBD2 (6 bases). CDR3 length: 17 residues. V was pared by 2 bases and J by 6 bases, with 21 bases between. CDR1 and CDR2 (germline): LGHNA, YSLEER. CDR3 DNA: TGCGCCAGCAGCCAAAGGCCGTTCACAGCGGGTCCCGATACGCAGTATTTT. Its protein is CASSQRPFTAGPDTQYF.

CDR3 bases: TGTGCCAGCTCACCAAGTTCCGGACAGGGATCCGAGCAGTACTTC. Translating gives CASSPSSGQGSEQYF. V is TRBV18 and J is TRBJ2-7, with 8 bases identical to TRBD1. The CDR3 covers 15 residues. CDR1 and CDR2 (germline): KGHSH, LQKENI. The V segment lost 2 bases and the J segment 6 bases; nucleotides outside the gene matches: 9.

This rearrangement joins TRBV7-8 to TRBJ1-3; 7 nucleotides line up with TRBD1. In germline, CDR1 is SGHVS, CDR2 FQNEAQ. V lost 5 bases to trimming and J lost 3 bases; unmatched junction nucleotides: 7. This CDR3 comprises 15 residues. This CDR3 is CASSQGGHVGNTIYF. The CDR3 DNA reads TGTGCCAGCAGCCAAGGGGGCCATGTTGGAAACACCATATATTTT.